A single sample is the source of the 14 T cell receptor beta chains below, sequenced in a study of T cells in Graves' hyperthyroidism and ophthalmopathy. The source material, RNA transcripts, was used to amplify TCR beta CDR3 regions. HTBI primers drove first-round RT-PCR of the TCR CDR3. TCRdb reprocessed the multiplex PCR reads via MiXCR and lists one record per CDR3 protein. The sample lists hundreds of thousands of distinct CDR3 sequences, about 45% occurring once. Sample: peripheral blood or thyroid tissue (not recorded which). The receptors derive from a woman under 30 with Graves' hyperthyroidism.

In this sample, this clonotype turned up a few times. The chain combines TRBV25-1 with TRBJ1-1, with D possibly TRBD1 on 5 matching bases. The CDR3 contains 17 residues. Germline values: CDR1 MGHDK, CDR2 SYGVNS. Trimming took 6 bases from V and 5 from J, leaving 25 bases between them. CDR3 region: CASSTWNRRVGGTEAFF. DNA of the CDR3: TGTGCCAGCAGCACCTGGAACCGCAGGGTAGGTGGGACTGAAGCTTTCTTT.

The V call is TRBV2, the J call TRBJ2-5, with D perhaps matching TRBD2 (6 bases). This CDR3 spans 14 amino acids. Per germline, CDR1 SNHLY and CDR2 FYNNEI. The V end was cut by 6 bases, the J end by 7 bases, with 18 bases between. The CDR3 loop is CASRLSGGAGTQYF. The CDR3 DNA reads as TGTGCCAGCAGGCTGAGCGGAGGGGCTGGGACCCAGTACTTC.

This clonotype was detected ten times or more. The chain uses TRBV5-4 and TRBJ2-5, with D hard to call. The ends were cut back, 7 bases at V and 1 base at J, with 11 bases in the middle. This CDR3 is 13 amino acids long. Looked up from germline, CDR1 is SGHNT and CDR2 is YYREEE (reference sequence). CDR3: CASYSDLQETQYF. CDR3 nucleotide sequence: TGTGCCAGCTACTCGGACCTCCAAGAGACCCAGTACTTC.

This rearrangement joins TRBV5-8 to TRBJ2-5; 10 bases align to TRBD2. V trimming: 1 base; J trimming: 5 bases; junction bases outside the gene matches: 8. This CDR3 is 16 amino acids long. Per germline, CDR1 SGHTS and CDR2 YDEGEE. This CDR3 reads CASSLFLAGVGETQYF. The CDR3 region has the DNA TGTGCCAGCAGCTTGTTCCTAGCGGGAGTGGGTGAGACCCAGTACTTC.

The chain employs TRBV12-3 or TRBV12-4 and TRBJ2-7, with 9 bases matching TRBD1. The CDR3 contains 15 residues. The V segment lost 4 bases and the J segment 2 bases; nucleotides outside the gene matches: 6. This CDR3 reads CASSYSGDRAYEQYF. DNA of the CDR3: TGTGCCAGCAGTTACTCAGGGGACAGGGCCTACGAGCAGTACTTC.

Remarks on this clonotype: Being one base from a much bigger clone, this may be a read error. The CDR3 region is CATSRDRVSRMQETQYF. DNA of the CDR3: TGTGCCACCAGCAGAGATCGGGTTTCTAGGATGCAAGAGACCCAGTACTTC. J is TRBJ2-5 and V is TRBV15; D remains unclear. Trimming pared 0 bases from V and 2 bases from J, leaving 16 bases between. Looked up from germline, CDR1 is LNHNV and CDR2 is YYDKDF (reference sequence). This CDR3 has 17 residues.

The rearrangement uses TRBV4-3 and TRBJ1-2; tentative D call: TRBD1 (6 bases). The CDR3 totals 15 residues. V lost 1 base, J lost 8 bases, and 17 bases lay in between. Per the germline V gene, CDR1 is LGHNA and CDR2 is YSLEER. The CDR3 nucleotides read TGCGCCAGCAGCCAAGCCCACAGGGCGGCTCGGGGCTACACCTTC. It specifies CASSQAHRAARGYTF.

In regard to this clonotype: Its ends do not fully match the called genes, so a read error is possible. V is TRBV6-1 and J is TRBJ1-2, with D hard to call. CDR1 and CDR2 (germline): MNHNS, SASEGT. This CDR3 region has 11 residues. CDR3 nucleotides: TGTGCCAGCAGGACTAACTATGGCTACGCCTTC. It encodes CASRTNYGYAF.

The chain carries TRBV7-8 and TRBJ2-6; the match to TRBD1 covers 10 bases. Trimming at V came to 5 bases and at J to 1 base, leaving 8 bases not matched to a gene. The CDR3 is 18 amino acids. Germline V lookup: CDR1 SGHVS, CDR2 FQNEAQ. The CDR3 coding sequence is TGTGCCAGCAGCAACGGGGTGGGACAGGGGTCTGGGGCCAACGTCCTGACTTTC. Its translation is CASSNGVGQGSGANVLTF.

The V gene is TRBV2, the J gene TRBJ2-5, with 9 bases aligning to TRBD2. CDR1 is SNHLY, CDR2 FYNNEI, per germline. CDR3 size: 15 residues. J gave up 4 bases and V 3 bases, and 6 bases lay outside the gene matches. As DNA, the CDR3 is TGTGCCAGCAGTGAGCCCGCGGGAGGGGGAGAGACCCAGTACTTC. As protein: CASSEPAGGGETQYF.

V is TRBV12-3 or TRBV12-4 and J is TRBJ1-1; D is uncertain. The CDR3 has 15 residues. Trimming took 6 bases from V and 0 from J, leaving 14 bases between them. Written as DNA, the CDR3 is TGTGCCAGCAGCCACGAGACACCTATGAACACTGAAGCTTTCTTT. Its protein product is CASSHETPMNTEAFF.

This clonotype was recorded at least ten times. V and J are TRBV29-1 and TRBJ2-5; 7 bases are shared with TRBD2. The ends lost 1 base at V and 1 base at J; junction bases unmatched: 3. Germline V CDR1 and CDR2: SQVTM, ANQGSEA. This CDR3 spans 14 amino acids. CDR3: CSVEGREVQETQYF. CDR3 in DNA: TGCAGCGTTGAAGGACGGGAGGTCCAAGAGACCCAGTACTTC. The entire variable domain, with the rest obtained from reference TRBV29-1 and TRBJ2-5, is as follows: SAVISQKPSRDICQRGTSLTIQCQVDSQVTMMFWYRQQPGQSLTLIATANQGSEATYESGFVIDKFPISRPNLTFSTLTVSNMSPEDSSIYLCSVEGREVQETQYFGPGTRLLVL.

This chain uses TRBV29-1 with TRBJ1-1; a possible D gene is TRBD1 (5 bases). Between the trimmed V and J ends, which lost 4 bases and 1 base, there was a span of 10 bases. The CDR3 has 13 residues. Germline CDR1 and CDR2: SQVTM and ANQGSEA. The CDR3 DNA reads TGCAGCGTTGCCGGGGCAGGGAACACTGAAGCTTTCTTT. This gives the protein CSVAGAGNTEAFF.

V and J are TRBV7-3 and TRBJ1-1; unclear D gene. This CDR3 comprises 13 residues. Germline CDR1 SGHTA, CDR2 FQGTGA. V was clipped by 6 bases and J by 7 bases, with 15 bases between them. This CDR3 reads CASRPDDGLEAFF. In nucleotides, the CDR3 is TGTGCCAGCAGGCCGGACGACGGGCTTGAAGCTTTCTTT.